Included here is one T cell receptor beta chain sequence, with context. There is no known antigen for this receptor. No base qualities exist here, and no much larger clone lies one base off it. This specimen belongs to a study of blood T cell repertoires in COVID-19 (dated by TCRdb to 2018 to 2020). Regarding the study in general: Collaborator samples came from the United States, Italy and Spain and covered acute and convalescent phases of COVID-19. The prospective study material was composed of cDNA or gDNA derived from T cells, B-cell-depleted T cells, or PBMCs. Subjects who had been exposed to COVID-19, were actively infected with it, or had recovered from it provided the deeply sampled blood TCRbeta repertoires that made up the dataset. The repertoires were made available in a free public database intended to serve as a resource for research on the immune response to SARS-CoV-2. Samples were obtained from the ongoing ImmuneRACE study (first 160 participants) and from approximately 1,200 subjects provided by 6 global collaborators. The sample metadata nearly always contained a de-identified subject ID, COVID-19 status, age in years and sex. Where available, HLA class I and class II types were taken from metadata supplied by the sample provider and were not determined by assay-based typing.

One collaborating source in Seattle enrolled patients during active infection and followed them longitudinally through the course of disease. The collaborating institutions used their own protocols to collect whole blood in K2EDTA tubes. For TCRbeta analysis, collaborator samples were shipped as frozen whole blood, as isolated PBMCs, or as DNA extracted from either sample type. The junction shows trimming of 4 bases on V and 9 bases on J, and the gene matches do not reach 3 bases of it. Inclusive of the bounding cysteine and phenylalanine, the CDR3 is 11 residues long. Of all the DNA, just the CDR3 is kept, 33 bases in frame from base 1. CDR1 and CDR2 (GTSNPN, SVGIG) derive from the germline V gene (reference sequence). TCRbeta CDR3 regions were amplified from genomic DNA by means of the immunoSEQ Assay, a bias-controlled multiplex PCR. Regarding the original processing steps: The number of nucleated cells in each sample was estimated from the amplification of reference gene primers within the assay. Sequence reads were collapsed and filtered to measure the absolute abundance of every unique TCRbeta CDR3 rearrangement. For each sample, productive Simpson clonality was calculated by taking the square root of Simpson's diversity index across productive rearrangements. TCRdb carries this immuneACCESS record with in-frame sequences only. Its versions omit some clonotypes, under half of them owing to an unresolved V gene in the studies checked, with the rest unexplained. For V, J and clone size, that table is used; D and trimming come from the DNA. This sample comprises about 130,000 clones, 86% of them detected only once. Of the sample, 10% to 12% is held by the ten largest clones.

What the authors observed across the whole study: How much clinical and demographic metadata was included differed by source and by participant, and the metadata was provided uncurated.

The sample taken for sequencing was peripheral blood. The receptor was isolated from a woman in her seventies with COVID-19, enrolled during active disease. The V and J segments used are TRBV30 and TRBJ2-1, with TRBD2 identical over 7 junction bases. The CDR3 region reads CAWTPGGEQFF. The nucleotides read TGTGCCTGGACCCCGGGGGGTGAGCAGTTCTTC.